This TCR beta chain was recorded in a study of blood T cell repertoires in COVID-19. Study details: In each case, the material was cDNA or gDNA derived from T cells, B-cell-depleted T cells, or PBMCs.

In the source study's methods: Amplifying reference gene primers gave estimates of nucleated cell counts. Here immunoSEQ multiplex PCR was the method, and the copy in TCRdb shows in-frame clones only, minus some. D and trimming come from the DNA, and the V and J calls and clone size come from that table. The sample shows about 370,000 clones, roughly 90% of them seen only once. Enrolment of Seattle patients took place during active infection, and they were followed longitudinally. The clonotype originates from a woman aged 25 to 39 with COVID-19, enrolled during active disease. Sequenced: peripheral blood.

CDR3 amino acids: CASSVAEGYGYTF. CDR3 nucleotide sequence: TGTGCCAGCAGCGTAGCAGAGGGCTATGGCTACACCTTC. The chain carries TRBV9 and TRBJ1-2; D remains unclear. The CDR3 is 13 residues long. Germline V CDR1 and CDR2: SGDLS, YYNGEE. V lost 0 bases and J 4 bases, leaving 7 bases between the germline ends.